Listed below are T cell receptor beta chains from one sample, sequenced in a study of blood T cell repertoires in COVID-19. Method: immunoSEQ multiplex PCR; TCRdb's copy keeps in-frame clones and lacks some. Here the sample spans 200,000 to 250,000 clones, 80% to 85% being singletons. Sequences were obtained from peripheral blood. The receptors shown here come from a woman aged 60-75 years who had recovered from COVID-19. Each CDR3 is given with its conserved first and last residue. The order of the fields is D gene, V gene, J gene, clone size, CDR3 protein, CDR3 DNA. D genes are given only for firm matches. Expanded clones get a size class; other rows say once, few or many, or leave the size out.

>.|TRBV7-8|TRBJ2-7|.
CASRSMNRGSGPYEQYF
TGTGCCAGCAGATCAATGAACCGAGGCAGCGGCCCGTACGAGCAGTACTTC
>TRBD1|TRBV18|TRBJ1-3|.
CASSPNTGGLSGNTIYF
TGTGCCAGCTCACCAAATACAGGGGGCCTCTCTGGAAACACCATATATTTT
>TRBD1|TRBV6-5|TRBJ1-2|.
CASSYDPGQGARGYTF
TGTGCCAGCAGTTACGATCCGGGACAGGGGGCACGGGGCTACACCTTC
>.|TRBV21-1|TRBJ2-3|.
CARQRGTDTQYF
TGTGCCAGACAACGAGGAACAGATACGCAGTATTTT
>.|TRBV18|TRBJ2-4|.
CASSPGGIAKNIQYF
TGTGCCAGCTCACCAGGCGGAATAGCCAAAAACATTCAGTACTTC
>.|TRBV19|TRBJ2-1|.
CASSTRAYNEQFF
TGTGCCAGTAGTACCAGGGCCTACAATGAGCAGTTCTTC
>.|TRBV5-1|TRBJ1-2|.
CASSLGPQGRDGYTF
TGCGCCAGCAGCTTGGGGCCACAGGGTCGAGATGGCTACACCTTC
>.|TRBV6-1|TRBJ1-5|.
CASSEQNSNQPQHF
TGTGCCAGCAGTGAACAGAATAGCAATCAGCCCCAGCATTTT
>TRBD1|TRBV11-2|TRBJ1-2|.
CASLSLKQGQNYGYTF
TGTGCCAGCCTAAGCTTAAAACAGGGGCAGAACTATGGCTACACCTTC
>TRBD2|TRBV10-3|TRBJ2-7|many
CAISEPGGLAGGPEEQYF
TGTGCCATCAGTGAGCCCGGCGGTTTAGCGGGGGGGCCGGAAGAGCAGTACTTC
>TRBD1|TRBV28|TRBJ1-1|.
CASSRPTGGIGEAFF
TGTGCCAGCAGCCGCCCAACAGGGGGAATCGGTGAAGCTTTCTTT
>.|TRBV24-1|TRBJ2-2|.
CATSKSGAAGELFF
TGTGCCACCAGTAAATCAGGGGCGGCCGGGGAGCTGTTTTTT
>TRBD1|TRBV4-1|TRBJ1-2|.
CASSQGTEYGYTF
TGCGCCAGCAGCCAGGGGACAGAATATGGCTACACCTTC
>TRBD2|TRBV5-1|TRBJ2-2|.
CASSFAGGYTGELFF
TGCGCCAGCAGCTTTGCGGGGGGATATACCGGGGAGCTGTTTTTT
>.|TRBV30|TRBJ1-5|many
CAWSKGVADQPQHF
TGTGCCTGGAGTAAAGGGGTAGCCGATCAGCCCCAGCATTTT
>.|TRBV10-3|TRBJ2-7|.
CAISRDTAPHEQYF
TGTGCCATCAGTCGAGACACAGCCCCCCACGAGCAGTACTTC
>.|TRBV19|TRBJ1-2|.
CASIPDRDYGYTF
TGTGCCAGTATCCCCGACAGAGACTATGGCTACACCTTC
>TRBD1|TRBV10-3|TRBJ2-1|.
CAVSRDRGINEQFF
TGTGCCGTTTCCCGGGACAGGGGGATCAATGAGCAGTTCTTC
>TRBD2|TRBV30|TRBJ2-2|.
CAWARASGNTGELFF
TGTGCCTGGGCCCGCGCTAGCGGGAACACCGGGGAGCTGTTTTTT
>TRBD1|TRBV5-4|TRBJ1-6|.
CASSGYRGSSYNSPLHF
TGTGCCAGCAGCGGATACAGGGGAAGCTCCTATAATTCACCCCTCCACTTT
>.|TRBV29-1|TRBJ1-1|.
CSALNEVNTEAFF
TGCAGCGCCCTAAATGAGGTTAACACTGAAGCTTTCTTT
>TRBD1|TRBV5-1|TRBJ2-7|.
CASSLAQDRVDEQYF
TGCGCCAGCAGCTTGGCCCAGGACAGGGTTGACGAGCAGTACTTC